A selection of T cell receptor beta chains follows, all from one sample in a study of blood T cell repertoires in COVID-19. Assay: immunoSEQ multiplex PCR; the TCRdb copy retains only in-frame clones and omits some. Here the sample spans about 260,000 clones, roughly 88% being singletons. Specimen: peripheral blood. Receptors were obtained from a human donor in a cohort sampled during active COVID-19. Each CDR3 is given with its conserved first and last residue. The D gene is left open where the match is weak. For some rows the clone size is stated as once, few or many, or as a class when expanded; others skip it.

v_gene	abundance	j_gene	d_gene	len	CDR3nt	CDR3aa
TRBV19	NA	TRBJ1-5	NA	15	TGTGCCAGTAGTTCTCGTGCAGGGCCGTATCAGCCCCAGCATTTT	CASSSRAGPYQPQHF
TRBV10-2	once	TRBJ2-7	NA	11	TGCGCCAGCAGACAGGGACACGAGCAGTACTTC	CASRQGHEQYF
TRBV24-1	NA	TRBJ2-1	NA	15	TGTGCCACCAGCGCCCCGGGGAGCGTAGGCAATGAGCAGTTCTTC	CATSAPGSVGNEQFF
TRBV4-3	few	TRBJ1-2	TRBD1	13	TGCGCCAGCAGCCGTTGGGACAGAGAAGGCTACACCTTC	CASSRWDREGYTF
TRBV7-9	NA	TRBJ2-1	TRBD2	17	TGTGCCAGCAGCTCAGAGGCTAGCGGGTGGTCCTACAATGAGCAGTTCTTC	CASSSEASGWSYNEQFF
TRBV6-4	NA	TRBJ1-1	NA	15	TGTGCCAGCCAACCTCGGGGGGGACGGGACACTGAAGCTTTCTTT	CASQPRGGRDTEAFF
TRBV7-2	NA	TRBJ1-1	NA	14	TGTGCCAGCAGCTTAAATCCCTCGGGGACTGAAGCTTTCTTT	CASSLNPSGTEAFF
TRBV7-9	NA	TRBJ2-1	NA	14	TGTGCCAGCAGCGGCCGGGACTCGGACCGTGAGCAGTTCTTC	CASSGRDSDREQFF
TRBV7-2	NA	TRBJ1-1	TRBD1	14	TGTGCCAGCAGCCCACGACAGGGCCCCACTGAAGCTTTCTTT	CASSPRQGPTEAFF
TRBV5-1	few	TRBJ1-1	TRBD1	14	TGCGCCAGCAGCACAGACAGGGAGGTGTTTGAAGCTTTCTTT	CASSTDREVFEAFF
TRBV19	NA	TRBJ2-7	TRBD1	15	TGTGCCAGTAGTAAGACACAGGGGGCAAAGGACGAGCAGTACTTC	CASSKTQGAKDEQYF
TRBV4-3	NA	TRBJ2-7	NA	13	TGCGCCAGCAGCCAAGATCTTTCCTACGAGCAGTACTTC	CASSQDLSYEQYF
TRBV5-5	NA	TRBJ2-7	TRBD1	15	TGTGCCAGCAGCCTCGGAGGGACAGGGTCCTACGAGCAGTACTTC	CASSLGGTGSYEQYF
TRBV21-1	NA	TRBJ2-1	NA	19	TGTGCCAGCAGCAAAGACCCCCCCGATGGCGGGGGGGCCTCGGATGAGCAGTTCTTC	CASSKDPPDGGGASDEQFF
TRBV5-1	NA	TRBJ1-3	NA	16	TGCGCCAGCAGCAGAACTCTCGACACCTCTGGAAACACCATATATTTT	CASSRTLDTSGNTIYF
TRBV5-1	NA	TRBJ1-5	NA	19	TGCGCCAGCAGCCCGGGCTGGGGGAGGGCGGGTTCGAGCAATCAGCCCCAGCATTTT	CASSPGWGRAGSSNQPQHF
TRBV6-4	NA	TRBJ2-1	NA	13	TGTGCCAGCAGTGTGCAAGCGGACAATGAGCAGTTCTTC	CASSVQADNEQFF
TRBV28	once	TRBJ2-7	TRBD1	15	TGTGCCAGCACCAAAACAGGGGAGTCTTACCTCGAGCAGTACTTC	CASTKTGESYLEQYF
TRBV28	NA	TRBJ1-2	TRBD1	11	TGTGCCAGCAGTTTGGGGGACAGGAACACCTTC	CASSLGDRNTF
TRBV5-6	NA	TRBJ1-3	NA	15	TGTGCCAGCAGCTTGGAAGGGAGGGCTGGAAACACCATATATTTT	CASSLEGRAGNTIYF
TRBV27	once	TRBJ2-1	TRBD2	18	TGTGCCAGCAGTTTATCGAGGTCAAGGCGGGAGGGCCGAAATGAGCAGTTCTTC	CASSLSRSRREGRNEQFF
TRBV27	NA	TRBJ1-5	NA	14	TGTGCCAGCAGTTGGTCAGCGGACAATCAGCCCCAGCATTTT	CASSWSADNQPQHF
TRBV25-1	NA	TRBJ1-1	TRBD1	12	TGTGCCAGCAGTAACAGGGGAACTGAAGCTTTCTTT	CASSNRGTEAFF
TRBV11-2	NA	TRBJ1-2	NA	14	TGTGCCAGCAGCTTAGGGGCGACTAACTATGGCTACACCTTC	CASSLGATNYGYTF
TRBV9	NA	TRBJ1-5	NA	16	TGTGCCAGCAGCCCCCACGGTGGGGGGAGCAATCAGCCCCAGCATTTT	CASSPHGGGSNQPQHF
TRBV5-6	NA	TRBJ1-4	TRBD1	15	TGTGCCAGCAGCGGACAGGGGGCCAATCTTGAAAAACTGTTTTTT	CASSGQGANLEKLFF
TRBV10-3	NA	TRBJ2-5	NA	12	TGTGCCATCAGTGACAGGCAAGAGACCCAGTACTTC	CAISDRQETQYF
TRBV14	NA	TRBJ2-4	TRBD2	13	TGTGCCAGCAGCCAAAAACCTAGCGGGATTCAGTACTTC	CASSQKPSGIQYF
TRBV5-8	NA	TRBJ2-7	TRBD2	15	TGTGCCAGCAGCTTGGAAGGCCTAGCGGTGGGGGAGCAGTACTTC	CASSLEGLAVGEQYF
TRBV19	NA	TRBJ2-7	TRBD2	18	TGTGCCAGTAGGCCACATTCGACGACTAGCGGGAGTACTTACGAGCAGTACTTC	CASRPHSTTSGSTYEQYF
TRBV6-5	NA	TRBJ1-2	TRBD1	15	TGTGCCAGCAGTAGACCCGGGACAGGGTCCTATGGCTACACCTTC	CASSRPGTGSYGYTF
TRBV19	NA	TRBJ2-5	NA	13	TGTGCCAGTAACCTCGGGGGTCAAGAGACCCAGTACTTC	CASNLGGQETQYF